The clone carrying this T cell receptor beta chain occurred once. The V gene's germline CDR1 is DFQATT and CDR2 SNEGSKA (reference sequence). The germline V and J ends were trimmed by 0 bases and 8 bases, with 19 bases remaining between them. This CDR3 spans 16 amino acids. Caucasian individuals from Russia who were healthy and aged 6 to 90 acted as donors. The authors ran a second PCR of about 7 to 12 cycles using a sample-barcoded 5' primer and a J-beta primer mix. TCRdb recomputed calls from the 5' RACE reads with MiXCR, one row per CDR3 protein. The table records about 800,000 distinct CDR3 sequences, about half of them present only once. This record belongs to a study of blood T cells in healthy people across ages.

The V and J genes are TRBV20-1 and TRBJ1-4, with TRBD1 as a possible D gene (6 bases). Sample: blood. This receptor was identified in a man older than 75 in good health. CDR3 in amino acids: CSARDLGWTDGEKLFF. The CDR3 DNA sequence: TGCAGTGCTAGAGATCTGGGCTGGACAGATGGGGAAAAACTGTTTTTT.